Listed below are T cell receptor beta chains from one sample, sequenced in a study of T cells in narcolepsy. Measured with immunoSEQ multiplex PCR; TCRdb has only the in-frame clones, and not every one. The table includes fewer than 35,000 clones, around 83% detected once. Sequences were obtained from memory (CD45RA-) CD4+ T cells from blood. The receptors here all came from a human donor in good health. Both conserved end residues are trimmed from each CDR3. Some rows mark clone size as missing; the rest say once, few, many or name a class of expanded clone.

>once|TRBV7-9
ASSLDGVKPQH
>.|TRBV9
ASNGQGNYGYT
>.|TRBV28
ASSLGGSSSYNSPLH
>.|TRBV7-6
ASSLYRTETQY
>.|TRBV5-6
ASSDRDSLSYEQY
>.|TRBV20-1
SAGFGTEAF
>.|TRBV19
ASSARLLRNEQF
>.|TRBV7-2
ASSFSAGGYNEQF
>.|TRBV29-1
SVHDRISEKLF
>.|TRBV28
ASSLSPGQGGHQPQH
>.|TRBV5-5
ASTPGQGINQPQH
>.|TRBV7-9
ASSLTGLGRELF
>.|TRBV11-2
ASSLDRSRVREQY
>medium-sized|TRBV2
ASSSGTVNSPLH
>.|TRBV5-4
ASSLRGGGEQF
>.|TRBV6-1
ASSGGGDQPQH
>few|TRBV10-3
AISESGNYGYT
>.|TRBV10-3
AISSPSGSQETQY
>.|TRBV9
ASSVAGNDQPQH
>.|TRBV28
ASSFLRGTYEQY
>.|TRBV5-1
ASSPDLAGGSQETQY
>.|TRBV28
ASRGPGTGELF
>.|TRBV18
ASSPYTGDGYT
>once|TRBV7-2
ASSLVGQGAANVLT
>.|TRBV29-1
SVESVAGGDNEQF